This T cell receptor (beta chain) was identified during a study of blood T cell repertoires in COVID-19. As for the study in general: Specimens from acute and convalescent COVID-19 originated in the United States, Italy and Spain. Nucleic acid was either cDNA or gDNA, and it came from T cells, B-cell-depleted T cells, or PBMCs.

In the original workflow: By means of reference gene primer amplification, nucleated cell counts were estimated. TCRdb's copy holds only in-frame clones and misses some; the assay was immunoSEQ multiplex PCR. Clone size and the V and J calls come from that table; the DNA yielded D and trimming. Of 200,000 to 300,000 clones in the sample, approximately 84% were seen once. CDR1 LNHDA and CDR2 SQIVND come from the germline V gene (reference sequence). The junction had 9 bases not matched to a gene; V was cut back by 1 base and J by 7 bases. The CDR3 sequence is 16 residues long. Sequenced material: peripheral blood. The chain joins TRBV19 to TRBJ1-5, with TRBD1 matching 8 bases. The receptor comes from a man between 45 and 60 years old with acute or convalescent COVID-19. This CDR3 is CASSIGAGGPGQPQHF. The CDR3 nucleotides are TGTGCCAGTAGTATAGGGGCAGGGGGCCCCGGCCAGCCCCAGCATTTT. The complete variable domain, with remaining parts taken from reference TRBV19 and TRBJ1-5, reads DGGITQSPKYLFRKEGQNVTLSCEQNLNHDAMYWYRQDPGQGLRLIYYSQIVNDFQKGDIAEGYSVSREKKESFPLTVTSAQKNPTAFYLCASSIGAGGPGQPQHFGDGTRLSIL.